This entry concerns a single T cell receptor beta chain. This entry comes from a study of tumor-infiltrating lymphocytes in localized non-small cell lung cancer. Study-level background: Resected tumor was paired with non-adjacent uninvolved lung from the same patient.

The repertoire was sequenced with immunoSEQ multiplex PCR; TCRdb's copy has only in-frame clones and lacks some. The repertoire holds around 12,000 clones, roughly 85% seen once, with over 3.5% in the top ten. Sequencing was done on a sample of uninvolved lung tissue not adjacent to the tumor. The source is a human donor with non-small cell lung cancer.

CDR3 in amino acids: CASSSGGLNTEAFF. DNA for the CDR3: TGTGCCAGCAGTTCGGGGGGTCTGAACACTGAAGCTTTCTTT. This sequence joins TRBV6-6 and TRBJ1-1; D might be TRBD1 (5 bases). V was shortened by 4 bases and J by 0 bases, with 9 bases between the two germline ends. This CDR3 has 14 residues. Germline CDR1 and CDR2: MNHNY and SVGAGI (reference sequence).